Following are 28 T cell receptor beta chains from one sample sequenced in a study of blood T cell repertoires in COVID-19. Sequenced by immunoSEQ multiplex PCR; TCRdb stores in-frame clones only, minus some. The table has about 59,000 clones, roughly 70% seen once. The sample comprised peripheral blood. These receptors were obtained from a woman in her 70s with acute or convalescent COVID-19.

In its sample, this clone was seen once. The genes are TRBV7-9 and TRBJ2-3; 9 bases are a match to TRBD1. This CDR3 comprises 15 residues. Germline V gene data show CDR1 as SEHNR and CDR2 as FQNEAQ (reference sequence). V gave up 5 bases and J gave up 4 bases; unmatched junction bases: 7. In DNA form, the CDR3 reads TGTGCCAGCAGCCCCGGGACAGGGAGTGCAGATACGCAGTATTTT. It translates to CASSPGTGSADTQYF. Together with reference TRBV7-9 and TRBJ2-3, the CDR3 gives the full variable domain: DTGVSQNPRHKITKRGQNVTFRCDPISEHNRLYWYRQTLGQGPEFLTYFQNEAQLEKSRLLSDRFSAERPKGSFSTLEIQRTEQGDSAMYLCASSPGTGSADTQYFGPGTRLTVL.

This chain joins TRBV7-5 and TRBJ1-2. TRBV7-5 is labeled a pseudogene. The CDR3 is 14 amino acids. CDR3: CVRSLEAGLLGYTF. DNA of the CDR3: TGTGTCAGAAGCTTAGAAGCCGGACTCCTTGGCTACACCTTC.

In DNA, the CDR3 is TGCGCCAGCAGCTTGGGATCCGGGGGGGGGCTCACCCAGCCCCAGCATTTT. This sequence encodes CASSLGSGGGLTQPQHF. The chain links TRBV5-1 to TRBJ1-5; D may be TRBD1 (6 bases). The CDR3 totals 17 residues. Trimming shortened V by 0 bases and J by 7 bases, and 20 bases separated the two germline ends. Germline V lookup: CDR1 SGHRS, CDR2 YFSETQ.

This clone has just one count. No DNA is shown, since the ends of the CDR3 on it are uncertain; the CDR3 is the one TCRdb lists. Additional DNA sequences in this sample encode the identical CDR3. The chain is built from TRBV30 and TRBJ2-5; the D call TRBD2 from the table was never checked on the DNA. CDR1 and CDR2 (germline): GTSNPN, SVGIG (reference sequence). The length of the CDR3 is 15 amino acids, counting both ends. The CDR3 protein is CAWSVGGGAGETQYF.

This chain links TRBV7-9 with TRBJ1-5; 7 bases are a match to TRBD1. Trimming took 4 bases from V and 0 from J; bases not matched to a gene: 3. CDR1 and CDR2 (germline): SEHNR, FQNEAQ (reference sequence). The CDR3 runs to 15 residues. Here the CDR3 reads CASSSDRVSNQPQHF. CDR3 DNA sequence: TGTGCCAGCAGCTCCGACAGGGTTAGCAATCAGCCCCAGCATTTT.

The chain employs TRBV30 and TRBJ1-2; a possible D gene is TRBD1 (6 bases). Looked up from germline, CDR1 is GTSNPN and CDR2 is SVGIG (reference sequence). V lost 3 bases and J 0 bases, leaving 11 bases between the germline ends. This CDR3 has 14 amino acids. CDR3 nucleotides: TGTGCCTGGAGAAGGCAGGGGACTAACTATGGCTACACCTTC. Translated, it gives CAWRRQGTNYGYTF.

The chain employs TRBV7-8 and TRBJ2-1; 9 bases are shared with TRBD2. The CDR3 is made up of 14 amino acids. V shed 8 bases and J 7 bases; nucleotides not matched to a gene: 9. From germline, CDR1 is SGHVS and CDR2 FQNEAQ. This CDR3 is CASQWRGGTNEQFF. The CDR3 bases are TGTGCCAGCCAGTGGCGGGGGGGCACTAATGAGCAGTTCTTC.

This clone was seen a few times. The rearrangement links TRBV11-2 to TRBJ2-1; 10 bases are a match to TRBD2. Trimming took 5 bases from V and 7 from J; bases not matched to a gene: 11. From germline, CDR1 is SGHAT and CDR2 FQNNGV. This CDR3 has 16 amino acids. In DNA, the CDR3 is TGTGCCAGCAGCCCACGGAGCGGGGGGGCAGCAAATGAGCAGTTCTTC. Residues: CASSPRSGGAANEQFF.

This clone was counted a few times. The chain carries TRBV27 and TRBJ1-6; D possibly corresponds to TRBD1 (6 bases). This CDR3 comprises 14 residues. In germline, CDR1 is MNHEY, CDR2 SMNVEV (reference sequence). V lost 3 bases and J 8 bases, leaving 11 bases between the germline ends. CDR3 coding DNA: TGTGCCAGCAGTTTCGGGACACGCTATTCACCCCTCCACTTT. This codes for CASSFGTRYSPLHF.

The chain couples TRBV19 to TRBJ2-5; D uncertain. The CDR3 has 14 residues. Germline V lookup: CDR1 LNHDA, CDR2 SQIVND (reference sequence). The V gene lost 2 bases and the J gene lost 2 bases, with 9 bases spanning the gap. For the CDR3, the DNA is TGTGCCAGTAGTATATGGGCAGCACAAGAGACCCAGTACTTC. Translating gives CASSIWAAQETQYF.

The genes are TRBV30 and TRBJ1-2; the match to TRBD1 covers 7 bases. Germline V gene data show CDR1 as GTSNPN and CDR2 as SVGIG (reference sequence). This CDR3 comprises 13 residues. Trimming took 3 bases from V and 6 from J; bases not matched to a gene: 7. The CDR3 DNA is TGTGCCTGGAGGTTGTGGAGGGGGCATGGCTACACCTTC. Translated, it gives CAWRLWRGHGYTF.

The chain uses TRBV30 and TRBJ1-3, with D possibly being TRBD1 (6 bases). Trimming took 3 bases from V and 0 from J, leaving 12 bases between them. The CDR3 has 15 amino acids. In germline, CDR1 is GTSNPN, CDR2 SVGIG (reference sequence). CDR3 nucleotides: TGTGCCTGGAGCGGACAGTTCTTCTCTGGAAACACCATATATTTT. Its protein is CAWSGQFFSGNTIYF. The full variable domain, rest sourced from reference TRBV30 and TRBJ1-3, is SQTIHQWPATLVQPVGSPLSLECTVEGTSNPNLYWYRQAAGRGLQLLFYSVGIGQISSEVPQNLSASRPQDRQFILSSKKLLLSDSGFYLCAWSGQFFSGNTIYFGEGSWLTVV.

Concerning this clone itself: One end of the junction fails to match germline, which may point to a read error. The chain is built from TRBV2 and TRBJ1-2; D gene uncertain. The CDR3 covers 12 residues. CDR1 is SNHLY and CDR2 is FYNNEI in the germline V gene. The CDR3 reads CASSLRTEGSTF. CDR3 coding DNA: TGTGCCAGCAGTTTGAGGACTGAAGGCTCCACCTTC.

The chain uses TRBV4-2 and TRBJ2-7, with 8 bases aligning to TRBD1. This CDR3 contains 13 residues. Germline lookup yields CDR1 LGHNA and CDR2 YNFKEQ. V shed 5 bases and J 4 bases; nucleotides not matched to a gene: 4. CDR3 in amino acids: CASSTRDRYEQYV. As DNA, the CDR3 is TGTGCCAGCAGCACCCGGGACAGGTACGAGCAGTACGTC.

The V call is TRBV24-1, the J call TRBJ2-3, with TRBD1 matching 8 bases. V lost 4 bases to trimming and J lost 5 bases; unmatched junction nucleotides: 7. Germline CDR1 reads KGHDR; CDR2 reads SFDVKD. This CDR3 spans 15 amino acids. CDR3 amino acids: CATSDHRGMEDTQYF. The CDR3 DNA follows: TGTGCCACCAGTGACCACAGGGGGATGGAAGATACGCAGTATTTT.

The rearrangement joins TRBV12-5 to TRBJ1-5; D not certain. Trimming shortened V by 5 bases and J by 4 bases, and 12 bases separated the two germline ends. The length of the CDR3 is 14 residues. The germline V gene encodes CDR1 LGHNT and CDR2 FRNRAP. CDR3 residues: CASGTDGKNQPQHF. As DNA, the CDR3 is TGTGCTAGTGGTACCGACGGGAAGAATCAGCCCCAGCATTTT.

V and J are TRBV27 and TRBJ2-1; D is unclear. V shed 4 bases and J shed 0 bases, with 10 bases lying between them. Germline V gives CDR1 MNHEY, CDR2 SMNVEV (reference sequence). There are 15 residues in the CDR3. The CDR3: CASSYSISSYNEQFF. In DNA, the CDR3 is TGTGCCAGCAGTTACAGCATAAGCTCCTACAATGAGCAGTTCTTC.

This rearrangement joins TRBV12-5 to TRBJ2-7, with D tentatively TRBD1 (7 bases). The CDR3 loop spans 19 amino acids. Germline-derived CDR1 and CDR2 are LGHNT and FRNRAP. V was shortened by 0 bases and J by 7 bases, with 28 bases between the two germline ends. The CDR3: CASGLVGGTATDPTIEQYF. The CDR3 DNA follows: TGTGCTAGTGGTTTGGTAGGGGGGACAGCTACGGATCCAACAATTGAGCAGTACTTC.

The J gene is TRBJ2-2, the V gene TRBV18, with TRBD1 as a possible D gene (6 bases). The germline CDR1 and CDR2 sequences are KGHSH and LQKENI. Trimming removed 3 bases from V and 7 bases from J, with 15 bases in between. The CDR3 has 15 amino acids. The chain's CDR3 is CASSPRQGSGGELFF. CDR3 DNA sequence: TGTGCCAGCTCACCCCGCCAGGGGTCTGGCGGGGAGCTGTTTTTT. Complete variable domain (other parts from reference TRBV18 and TRBJ2-2): NAGVMQNPRHLVRRRGQEARLRCSPMKGHSHVYWYRQLPEEGLKFMVYLQKENIIDESGMPKERFSAEFPKEGPSILRIQQVVRGDSAAYFCASSPRQGSGGELFFGEGSRLTVL.

This clone was recorded once. The rearrangement uses TRBV10-2 and TRBJ1-5; D perhaps matches TRBD1 (5 bases). CDR1 and CDR2 (germline): WSHSY, SAAADI. The CDR3 totals 14 residues. Trimming removed 10 bases at V and 7 bases at J, with 20 bases between. Here the CDR3 DNA reads TGCGCCACCTCGAATATTGGGGCAGGCCAGCCCCAGCATTTT. This gives the protein CATSNIGAGQPQHF.

The CDR3 is CAWSVRTGGAGEKLFF. The CDR3 DNA reads as TGTGCCTGGAGTGTAAGGACAGGGGGCGCAGGTGAAAAACTGTTTTTT. J is TRBJ1-4 and V is TRBV30; 11 nucleotides agree with TRBD1. Germline V gene sequence: CDR1 GTSNPN, CDR2 SVGIG (reference sequence). Germline trimming cut 0 bases from V and 7 bases from J; bases unmatched to any gene: 7. The CDR3 contains 16 residues.

Many counts were recorded for this clone. This chain connects TRBV5-1 to TRBJ2-7; 9 bases map to TRBD1. The CDR3 covers 14 residues. In germline, CDR1 is SGHRS, CDR2 YFSETQ. V dropped 4 bases and J dropped 3; count of bases not matched to a gene: 5. The CDR3 loop is CASSPGTGYYEQYV. The CDR3 DNA follows: TGCGCCAGCAGCCCAGGGACAGGGTACTACGAGCAGTACGTC.

This clone was observed a few times. V is TRBV6-5 and J is TRBJ1-1; the D is unclear. The germline V and J ends were trimmed by 6 bases and 4 bases, with 12 bases remaining between them. Looked up from germline, CDR1 is MNHEY and CDR2 is SVGAGI. CDR3 size: 13 residues. CDR3: CASSFTYSTEAFF. The CDR3 DNA follows: TGTGCCAGCAGCTTTACGTACAGCACTGAAGCTTTCTTT.

This clone is a singleton in its sample. This chain connects TRBV19 to TRBJ2-1; TRBD1 aligns across 8 bases. Germline CDR1 is LNHDA and CDR2 is SQIVND (reference sequence). The CDR3 sequence is 14 residues long. V lost 3 bases to trimming and J lost 7 bases; unmatched junction nucleotides: 5. For the CDR3, the DNA is TGTGCCAGTAGTATGACAGGGGTTAGAAATGAGCAGTTCTTC. It translates to CASSMTGVRNEQFF. Based on the CDR3 plus reference TRBV19 and TRBJ2-1, the full variable domain is DGGITQSPKYLFRKEGQNVTLSCEQNLNHDAMYWYRQDPGQGLRLIYYSQIVNDFQKGDIAEGYSVSREKKESFPLTVTSAQKNPTAFYLCASSMTGVRNEQFFGPGTRLTVL.

The rearrangement links TRBV6-5 to TRBJ1-2; TRBD1 is a possible D gene (6 bases). Germline V CDR1 and CDR2: MNHEY, SVGAGI. The CDR3 contains 15 residues. The V end lost 2 bases, the J end lost 8 bases, and 18 bases lay between the germline ends. The CDR3 DNA follows: TGTGCCAGCAGTTACCGGTCGACAGGTGCTATCGGCTACACCTTC. Protein product: CASSYRSTGAIGYTF.

Many counts were recorded for this clone. DNA of the CDR3: TGTGCCAGCAGCAATCGACCAAGCAGGACAGGGGGCGGCACAGATACGCAGTATTTT. Translation gives CASSNRPSRTGGGTDTQYF. The chain joins TRBV21-1 to TRBJ2-3; whether TRBD1, the table's D call, matches the DNA was not checked. TRBV21-1 is a documented pseudogene. CDR3 length: 19 residues.

V and J are TRBV5-4 and TRBJ2-3; 9 bases fit TRBD1. The germline V gene has CDR1 SGHNT and CDR2 YYREEE (reference sequence). The CDR3 is 17 residues long. Trimming at V came to 4 bases and at J to 1 base, leaving 10 bases not matched to a gene. The CDR3 reads CASSLGQGTGRTDTQYF. The CDR3 region has the DNA TGTGCCAGCAGCCTTGGACAGGGGACTGGCCGCACAGATACGCAGTATTTT.

J is TRBJ1-2 and V is TRBV7-2, with TRBD1 as a possible D gene (5 bases). Per germline, CDR1 SGHTA and CDR2 FQGNSA. The CDR3 extends over 12 amino acids. V was clipped by 5 bases and J by 8 bases, with 12 bases between them. CDR3 coding DNA: TGTGCCAGCAGCATTTACAGGAGAGGCTACACCTTC. Its protein is CASSIYRRGYTF.